The clone carrying this T cell receptor (beta chain) was observed many times. Its antigen remains unidentified. In making TCR cDNA, 5'RACE template switching added a universal primer site and UMIs to it. TCRdb redid the calling of the 5' RACE reads with MiXCR, one entry per CDR3 protein. Among some 240,000 distinct CDR3 sequences, approximately 3.6% were seen once, and the ten largest hold about 19%. This record belongs to a study of T cells after yellow fever vaccination. Study overall: SMART-Seq v4 Ultra Low Input prepared the low-cell-number fractions. The study's findings and limits: Most primary-vaccination clones reappeared after the booster (about 96% CD4, about 88% CD8). CD4 and CD8 compartments shared a small share of clonotypes.

The CDR3 is 15 residues long. Unmatched junction bases numbered 8, after V lost 5 bases and J lost 11 bases. The TCR was taken from a man aged 18 to 35 who received the YFV17D yellow fever vaccine. The genes are TRBV12-3 or TRBV12-4 and TRBJ2-1; 14 bases map to TRBD2. Here the sequenced sample was PBMCs, taken 15 days after the yellow fever booster vaccination. The CDR3, as DNA: TGTGCCAGCAGTCTGCAAGGGACTAGCGGGGGCAAGCAGTTCTTC. Its protein product is CASSLQGTSGGKQFF.